Below are 26 T cell receptor beta chains sequenced from a single sample in a study of Graves' ophthalmopathy and Graves' hyperthyroidism. Amplified TCR beta CDR3 regions were obtained using RNA transcripts as template. Scientists carried out first-round RT-PCR using HTBI primers and then a second-round multiplex PCR. TCRdb fed the multiplex PCR reads into MiXCR, producing one record per CDR3 protein. The sample gives about 550,000 distinct CDR3 sequences, under 45% of which show up once; 3.5% to 4.5% is in the top ten. Sequencing was done on a sample of peripheral blood or thyroid tissue (not recorded which). Source of these receptors: an adult man with Graves' hyperthyroidism.

The rearrangement links TRBV29-1 to TRBJ2-7; 9 nucleotides align to TRBD1. CDR3 length equals 12 residues. Looked up from germline, CDR1 is SQVTM and CDR2 is ANQGSEA. Trimming took 8 bases from V and 4 from J; bases not matched to a gene: 6. The CDR3 DNA is TGCAGCACTCGACAGGGGGTATACGAGCAGTACTTC. Protein sequence: CSTRQGVYEQYF.

This chain joins TRBV30 and TRBJ1-2; 7 bases map to TRBD1. The germline V gene has CDR1 GTSNPN and CDR2 SVGIG (reference sequence). The V gene end was trimmed by 2 bases and the J gene end by 8 bases; junction bases not matched to a gene: 17. The CDR3 is 16 residues long. CDR3 sequence reads: CAWSRAGGGLIGGYTF. DNA for the CDR3: TGTGCCTGGAGTAGGGCAGGAGGGGGCCTAATAGGAGGCTACACCTTC.

This clonotype has ten or more counts. The chain uses TRBV29-1 and TRBJ2-7; 9 bases are a match to TRBD1. V gave up 2 bases and J gave up 3 bases; unmatched junction bases: 5. The CDR3 contains 14 residues. Germline V gene sequence: CDR1 SQVTM, CDR2 ANQGSEA. In DNA, the CDR3 is TGCAGCGTTGAACATGGGGGACAGGGCTACGAGCAGTACTTC. Protein: CSVEHGGQGYEQYF.

This clonotype was found many times. The chain joins TRBV12-5 to TRBJ1-5; perhaps TRBD1 as D (5 bases). V shed 6 bases and J shed 4 bases, with 13 bases lying between them. This CDR3 is 14 amino acids long. Germline CDR1 reads LGHNT; CDR2 reads FRNRAP. CDR3 sequence reads: CASGRQGGNQPQHF. CDR3 nucleotide sequence: TGTGCTAGTGGACGTCAGGGTGGTAATCAGCCCCAGCATTTT.

There are many counts of this clonotype. The gene calls are TRBV12-3 or TRBV12-4 and TRBJ1-6; no firm D call. Between the trimmed V and J ends, which lost 6 bases and 9 bases, there was a span of 12 bases. The CDR3 length is 13 residues. The CDR3 region is CASSQDFGSPLHF. The CDR3 region has the DNA TGTGCCAGCAGCCAGGACTTCGGTTCACCCCTCCACTTT.

J is TRBJ1-2 and V is TRBV10-3, with D maybe TRBD1 (6 bases). The CDR3 extends over 15 amino acids. CDR1 is ENHRY and CDR2 is SYGVKD in the germline V gene. With 2 bases removed from V and 8 bases from J, the gap between germline ends came to 18 bases. CDR3 loop: CAISEAGAAGKGYTF. DNA of the CDR3: TGTGCCATCAGTGAGGCGGGGGCAGCAGGAAAAGGCTACACCTTC.

V is TRBV12-3 or TRBV12-4 and J is TRBJ2-3; D might be TRBD2 (5 bases). Trimming cost V 2 bases and J 0 bases, with 6 bases left between them. CDR3 length: 14 residues. The CDR3: CASSLSGSTDTQYF. The DNA of the CDR3 is TGTGCCAGCAGTTTATCGGGGAGCACAGATACGCAGTATTTT.

J is TRBJ2-5 and V is TRBV20-1; 9 nucleotides match TRBD2. Per the germline V gene, CDR1 is DFQATT and CDR2 is SNEGSKA (reference sequence). Losses at the gene ends were 0 bases for V and 11 bases for J; bases not matched to a gene: 10. The CDR3 extends over 14 amino acids. The CDR3 reads CSARERGGADTQYF. The CDR3 DNA sequence: TGCAGTGCTAGAGAGCGGGGGGGGGCAGATACGCAGTACTTC.

This clonotype came up many times. The rearrangement uses TRBV29-1 and TRBJ1-6, with D uncertain. The germline V gene has CDR1 SQVTM and CDR2 ANQGSEA. The germline V and J ends were trimmed by 7 bases and 1 base, with 14 bases remaining between them. The CDR3 is 15 amino acids. CDR3 nucleotide sequence: TGCAGCGCCGAACCCCGGGAATCCTATAATTCACCCCTCCACTTT. This codes for CSAEPRESYNSPLHF.

About this clonotype: The junction departs from germline at one end; a sequencing error may be responsible. The chain links TRBV10-3 to TRBJ1-1; no clear D. Looked up from germline, CDR1 is ENHRY and CDR2 is SYGVKD. The CDR3 totals 16 residues. The CDR3, as DNA: TGTGCCAGCAGTTACACGGGTCCCATAGTGAACACTGAAGCTTTCTTT. Protein product: CASSYTGPIVNTEAFF.

This clonotype was detected ten times or more. The rearrangement links TRBV12-3 or TRBV12-4 to TRBJ2-2; unclear D gene. Trimming left V 1 base short and J 7 bases short, with 7 bases between. CDR3 length: 13 amino acids. The CDR3 coding sequence is TGTGCCAGCAGTTTAGTAGGGAACGGGGAGCTGTTTTTT. Translation gives CASSLVGNGELFF.

This clonotype was seen many times. The chain uses TRBV10-2 and TRBJ1-6; no definite D call. Germline-derived CDR1 and CDR2 are WSHSY and SAAADI. V lost 3 bases and J lost 5, with 11 bases in between. CDR3 length equals 15 residues. The CDR3 here is CASSDWASNNSPLHF. CDR3 coding DNA: TGCGCCAGCAGTGATTGGGCGTCCAATAATTCACCCCTCCACTTT.

V gene TRBV10-3 combines with J gene TRBJ2-7, with 7 bases fitting TRBD1. The CDR3 sequence is 13 residues long. V was clipped by 8 bases and J by 3 bases; unmatched bases: 7. Germline V CDR1 and CDR2: ENHRY, SYGVKD. The CDR3 reads CAIGSGTDYEQYF. CDR3 sequence (DNA): TGTGCCATCGGCTCCGGGACAGACTACGAGCAGTACTTC.

The V call is TRBV28, the J call TRBJ1-1; TRBD1 matches 7 bases. Trimming removed 4 bases from V and 4 bases from J; junction bases left unmatched: 12. Germline V gene sequence: CDR1 MDHEN, CDR2 SYDVKM. This CDR3 contains 16 residues. The chain's CDR3 is CASSSTGVADVTEAFF. The CDR3 DNA reads TGTGCCAGCAGTTCTACAGGGGTCGCTGACGTCACTGAAGCTTTCTTT.

Concerning this clonotype itself: A much larger clone sits a single nucleotide away, making a read error possible. The chain joins TRBV7-2 to TRBJ2-5; TRBD2 matches 11 bases. This CDR3 has 16 amino acids. Per the germline V gene, CDR1 is SGHTA and CDR2 is FQGNSA. The DNA of the CDR3 is TGTGCCAGCAGCCCCCGACTAGCGGGACCTCAAGAGGCCCAGTACTTC. It specifies CASSPRLAGPQEAQYF.

The table lists this clonotype with a few counts. At one of its ends the junction is not consistent with the germline gene, which may arise from a read error. This chain connects TRBV10-3 to TRBJ1-5, with 7 positions matching TRBD1. The CDR3 length is 16 residues. Looked up from germline, CDR1 is ENHRY and CDR2 is SYGVKD. CDR3 protein: CASSYPYRGSNQPQHF. CDR3 in DNA: TGTGCCAGCAGTTACCCATACAGGGGTTCCAATCAGCCCCAGCATTTT.

This clonotype is a singleton in its sample. The V and J genes are TRBV7-2 and TRBJ1-4; D is unclear. The CDR3 extends over 16 amino acids. Germline CDR1 SGHTA, CDR2 FQGNSA. V was shortened by 4 bases and J by 6 bases, with 18 bases between the two germline ends. The chain's CDR3 is CASSYRTSGIDEKLFF. CDR3 nucleotides: TGTGCCAGCAGCTACCGGACTAGCGGGATCGATGAAAAACTGTTTTTT.

V is TRBV7-9 and J is TRBJ1-5; D possibly corresponds to TRBD1 (5 bases). V lost 6 bases and J 5 bases, leaving 17 bases between the germline ends. CDR3 length: 15 amino acids. In germline, CDR1 is SEHNR, CDR2 FQNEAQ (reference sequence). CDR3 sequence reads: CASSFQGRDDQPQHF. The DNA for the CDR3 is TGTGCCAGCAGTTTCCAGGGTAGAGACGATCAGCCCCAGCATTTT.

This clonotype was seen only a few times. The rearrangement links TRBV2 to TRBJ2-3, with 8 bases that match TRBD1. The CDR3 consists of 16 residues. CDR1 SNHLY and CDR2 FYNNEI come from the germline V gene. The V and J ends lost 4 bases and 4 bases, in that order; junction bases with no gene match: 10. The CDR3 loop reads CASSGADREVADTQYF. The CDR3 DNA is TGTGCCAGCAGTGGGGCGGACAGGGAAGTGGCAGATACGCAGTATTTT.

This chain connects TRBV7-9 to TRBJ1-6, with D possibly being TRBD1 (6 bases). The CDR3 totals 14 residues. Germline CDR1 is SEHNR and CDR2 is FQNEAQ (reference sequence). V was pared by 5 bases and J by 5 bases, with 10 bases between. CDR3 amino acids: CASSMDSNNSPLHF. Written as DNA, the CDR3 is TGTGCCAGCAGCATGGACAGCAATAATTCACCCCTCCACTTT.

This chain links TRBV5-1 with TRBJ2-3; 7 bases line up with TRBD2. The J segment lost 1 base and the V segment lost 4 bases, leaving 9 bases of the junction unmatched. Germline CDR1 reads SGHRS; CDR2 reads YFSETQ. The CDR3 totals 16 residues. The CDR3 nucleotides are TGCGCCAGCAGCCCCCGAACTAGCGACCGCACAGATACGCAGTATTTT. Amino acid sequence: CASSPRTSDRTDTQYF.

This clonotype was observed a few times. This sequence joins TRBV7-8 and TRBJ1-1; TRBD1 matches 8 bases. The end of the DNA is better explained by TRBJ2-1, so the J call may be wrong. The CDR3 consists of 15 residues. Germline loops: CDR1 SGHVS, CDR2 FQNEAQ. The CDR3 coding sequence is TGTGCCAGCAGCTTAGGACAGGGGAGGAGGAATGAGCAGTTCTTC. This gives the protein CASSLGQGRRNEQFF.

This clonotype came up many times. The chain employs TRBV7-6 and TRBJ1-4; 8 nucleotides line up with TRBD1. The CDR3 extends over 19 amino acids. J gave up 5 bases and V 2 bases, and 16 bases lay outside the gene matches. Germline CDR1 and CDR2: SGHVS and FNYEAQ. The CDR3 sequence is CASSLTLLAGQASNEKLFF. CDR3 nucleotide sequence: TGTGCCAGCAGCTTAACATTGTTGGCGGGACAGGCAAGCAATGAAAAACTGTTTTTT. The full variable domain, with the rest looked up from reference TRBV7-6 and TRBJ1-4, is GAGVSQSPRYKVTKRGQDVALRCDPISGHVSLYWYRQALGQGPEFLTYFNYEAQQDKSGLPNDRFSAERPEGSISTLTIQRTEQRDSAMYRCASSLTLLAGQASNEKLFFGSGTQLSVL.

Many counts were recorded for this clonotype. The chain recombines TRBV4-2 with TRBJ1-1, with D perhaps TRBD1 (6 bases). Looked up from germline, CDR1 is LGHNA and CDR2 is YNFKEQ. The CDR3 has 15 amino acids. V shed 1 base and J shed 2 bases, with 11 bases lying between them. The CDR3 coding sequence is TGTGCCAGCAGCCAAGGCAGGGGCGTCAACACTGAAGCTTTCTTT. Protein product: CASSQGRGVNTEAFF.

This clonotype showed up many times. The chain joins TRBV10-2 to TRBJ2-7, with TRBD1 matching 12 bases. This CDR3 region has 13 residues. V lost 10 bases, J lost 4 bases, and 5 bases stayed unmatched. Germline V lookup: CDR1 WSHSY, CDR2 SAAADI. In nucleotides, the CDR3 is TGCGCCACCCGGGACAGGGGGCAGTACGAGCAGTACTTC. Protein product: CATRDRGQYEQYF.

At least ten counts were recorded for this clonotype. The rearrangement links TRBV29-1 to TRBJ1-4; 7 nucleotides match TRBD1. The CDR3 totals 14 residues. The J segment lost 8 bases and the V segment lost 4 bases, leaving 10 bases of the junction unmatched. CDR1 and CDR2 (germline): SQVTM, ANQGSEA. The DNA for the CDR3 is TGCAGCGTTGGGAAGACAGGGTTTGGCGAAAAACTGTTTTTT. Its translation is CSVGKTGFGEKLFF.